This TCR beta chain emerged from a study of long-term antiretroviral therapy in people with HIV. Trimming took 1 base from V and 5 from J; bases not matched to a gene: 6. The germline V gene encodes CDR1 GTSNPN and CDR2 SVGIG (reference sequence). This CDR3 is 15 amino acids long. At survey level, the immunoSEQ assay was run in its v3.0 version. Data came from immunoSEQ multiplex PCR; TCRdb stores just in-frame clones and leaves some out. Here the sample spans 20,000 to 25,000 clones, less than 90% being singletons. On this clone: No antigen is known for it.

There were no participants with HIV treated outside the United States. Every specimen held between about 1-10 million cryopreserved PBMC. These were thawed and washed before DNA extraction. The study, taken as a whole, reports: Post-ART samples showed increased diversity that remained below transplant donor control levels. Data on ART adherence, viral resistance or therapy changes were unavailable.

V is TRBV30 and J is TRBJ2-2, with 8 positions matching TRBD1. This sequence was found in a man between 50 and 59 years old with HIV. The sample in question was unsorted PBMCs, obtained 0.4 years after starting antiretroviral therapy. CDR3 bases: TGTGCCTGGAGTGAGGACAGGGTTTTTACCGGGGAGCTGTTTTTT. Its translation is CAWSEDRVFTGELFF. The complete variable domain, with remaining parts taken from reference TRBV30 and TRBJ2-2, reads SQTIHQWPATLVQPVGSPLSLECTVEGTSNPNLYWYRQAAGRGLQLLFYSVGIGQISSEVPQNLSASRPQDRQFILSSKKLLLSDSGFYLCAWSEDRVFTGELFFGEGSRLTVL.